This TCR beta chain was documented in a study of cytomegalovirus exposure and HLA in healthy donors. PCR primers comprised 60 Vbeta and 13 Jbeta primers. The table came from immunoSEQ multiplex PCR; TCRdb's copy has only in-frame clones and leaves some out. The data hold 80,000 or so clones, with less than 75% observed a single time. Trimming removed 3 bases at V and 6 bases at J, with 9 bases between. From germline, CDR1 is MDHEN and CDR2 SYDVKM. CDR3 length: 14 amino acids. The specimen was PBMCs. The receptor's source is a man aged 30 to 45 in good health and CMV-seropositive. V usage is TRBV28 and J usage is TRBJ1-6; a possible D gene is TRBD1 (5 bases). CDR3 residues: CASSLGQLNSPLHF. The CDR3 nucleotides are TGTGCCAGCAGTTTGGGGCAGCTTAATTCACCCCTCCACTTT.